The present T cell receptor beta chain was sequenced within a study of blood T cell repertoires in COVID-19. Looked up from germline, CDR1 is SGHKS and CDR2 is YYEKEE (reference sequence). This CDR3 is built from 12 residues. V lost 4 bases, J lost 13 bases, and 12 bases lay in between. TCRdb's table, derived via immunoSEQ multiplex PCR, lists solely in-frame clones and lacks some. The sample carries around 80,000 clones, around 85% recorded once. This TCR was recovered from a man in his fifties or sixties with COVID-19, enrolled during active disease. The chain uses TRBV5-5 and TRBJ1-6; no firm D call. Sequencing input: peripheral blood. The CDR3 region has the DNA TGTGCCAGCAGCCCGGTCGGCGGGCCCCTCCACTTT. It encodes CASSPVGGPLHF.